This T cell receptor (beta chain) was sequenced during a study of vaccination effects on CD4 cells after COVID-19. About this clone itself: The antigen is not known.

ViraFEST assay sequencing came after antigen-specific CD4+ T cells were expanded with viral peptide pools. Cells that had been cultured for ten to eleven days were the source of isolated CD4+ T cells. No vaccinee had earlier SARS-CoV-2 infection, and nucleocapsid antibodies were negative. A few million PBMC were seeded per well and grown in the presence of roughly 10 IU/ml IL-2 and about 10 ug/ml peptides. Days 3 and 7 saw half the medium replaced with IL-2 medium. The germline CDR1 and CDR2 sequences are LNHDA and SQIVND (reference sequence). V was cut by 3 bases and J by 3 bases, with 8 bases left in between. This CDR3 contains 13 residues. The method was immunoSEQ multiplex PCR; TCRdb's version includes in-frame clones alone and lacks a portion of them. The data contain over 25,000 clones, more than 60% of them singletons.

Sample: CD4+ T cells from PBMCs cultured with SARS-CoV-2 spike peptides, taken before COVID-19 vaccination. The sequence derives from a human donor who received a COVID-19 vaccine. The chain employs TRBV19 and TRBJ1-2, with unresolved D. DNA for the CDR3: TGTGCCAGTAGTATCGAAACCTACTATGGCTACACCTTC. Its translation is CASSIETYYGYTF. The entire variable domain, with the rest obtained from reference TRBV19 and TRBJ1-2, is as follows: DGGITQSPKYLFRKEGQNVTLSCEQNLNHDAMYWYRQDPGQGLRLIYYSQIVNDFQKGDIAEGYSVSREKKESFPLTVTSAQKNPTAFYLCASSIETYYGYTFGSGTRLTVV.